What follows is one T cell receptor (beta chain) and its context. Its target is unknown. The data are from a study of cytomegalovirus exposure and HLA in healthy donors. Study-wide context: In a previous analysis, approximately 110 million unique TCR beta sequences were found from some 180 million T cells. The study's findings and limits: It was assumed in the presence/absence analyses that sequencing depth was roughly uniform across donors.

This PCR relied on a set of 60 Vbeta primers and 13 Jbeta primers. Data came from immunoSEQ multiplex PCR; TCRdb stores just in-frame clones and leaves some out. The repertoire includes some 120,000 clones, less than 80% of them detected once, and 3.5% to 4.5% sits in the top ten. The CDR3 sequence is 16 residues long. Per germline, CDR1 GTSNPN and CDR2 SVGIG (reference sequence). V lost 2 bases and J 1 base, leaving 17 bases between the germline ends. The TCR sequence derives from a man in his forties in good health and CMV-seropositive. The specimen sequenced was PBMCs. This chain connects TRBV30 to TRBJ1-1, with TRBD1 as a possible D gene (6 bases). This CDR3 is CAWSLRTWTENTEAFF. CDR3 coding DNA: TGTGCCTGGAGTCTTAGAACCTGGACAGAGAACACTGAAGCTTTCTTT.